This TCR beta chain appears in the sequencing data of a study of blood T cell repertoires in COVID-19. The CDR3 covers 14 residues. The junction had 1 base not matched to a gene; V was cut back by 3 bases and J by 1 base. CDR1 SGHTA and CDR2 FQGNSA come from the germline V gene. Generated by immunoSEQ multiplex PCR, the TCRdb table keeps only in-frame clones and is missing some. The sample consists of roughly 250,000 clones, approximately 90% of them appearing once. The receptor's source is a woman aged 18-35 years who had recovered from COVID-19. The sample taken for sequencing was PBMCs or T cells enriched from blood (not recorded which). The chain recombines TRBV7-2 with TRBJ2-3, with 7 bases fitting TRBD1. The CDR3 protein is CASSLRGRTDTQYF. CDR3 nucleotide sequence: TGTGCCAGCAGCTTGAGGGGGCGCACAGATACGCAGTATTTT.